The source of this T cell receptor (beta chain) is a study of blood T cell repertoires in COVID-19. As for the study in general: The United States, Italy and Spain were the sources of the acute and convalescent COVID-19 samples. From T cells, B-cell-depleted T cells, or PBMCs came the material, which was cDNA or gDNA.

In the original workflow: How many nucleated cells were present was estimated from reference gene primer amplification. Only in-frame clones appear in the TCRdb table, and some are missing; sequencing was by immunoSEQ multiplex PCR. Clone size and V and J calls were adopted from that table, with D and trimming inferred from the DNA. The table has about 28,000 clones, around nine tenths seen once. Between the trimmed V and J ends, which lost 6 bases and 9 bases, there was a span of 20 bases. The CDR3 contains 14 residues. From germline, CDR1 is MNHEY and CDR2 SVGAGI. V and J are TRBV6-5 and TRBJ1-2; TRBD1 is a possible D gene (5 bases). This receptor was identified in a human donor in a cohort sampled during active COVID-19. The sample taken for sequencing was peripheral blood. CDR3 DNA: TGTGCCAGCAGCCAATCATCCGGGGACTGGAGCTACACCTTC. It specifies CASSQSSGDWSYTF.